These 14 T cell receptor beta chains were sequenced from one sample in a study of T cell repertoires in cytomegalovirus infection. TCRdb redid the calling of the reads with MiXCR, one entry per CDR3 protein. The table shows tens of thousands of distinct CDR3 sequences, with 20% to 25% occurring only once. No antigen has been identified for these receptors. The material was CD8+ T cells from cultured PBMCs, obtained from culture after CMV antigen stimulation. The receptors originated from a human donor in good health (CMV status not recorded). Some clones in this sample may be carry-over from other donors' samples.

The genes are TRBV7-8 and TRBJ1-5; 7 positions agree with TRBD1. Looked up from germline, CDR1 is SGHVS and CDR2 is FQNEAQ. V lost 5 bases to trimming and J lost 15 bases; unmatched junction nucleotides: 19. The CDR3 runs 15 residues. This CDR3 is CASSTHNVTGAESHF. The DNA of the CDR3 is TGTGCCAGCAGCACCCATAATGTTACAGGGGCTGAATCGCATTTT.

The V call is TRBV12-3 or TRBV12-4, the J call TRBJ2-7; TRBD1 is a possible D gene (6 bases). This CDR3 region has 12 residues. V was shortened by 5 bases and J by 6 bases, with 11 bases between the two germline ends. The CDR3 spells CASSPGTFEQYF. The CDR3 coding sequence is TGTGCCAGCAGTCCCGGGACATTCGAGCAGTACTTC.

At least ten counts were recorded for this clonotype. The rearrangement links TRBV7-9 to TRBJ2-7, with D perhaps being TRBD1 or TRBD2 (6 bases each). The CDR3 length is 15 residues. CDR1 is SEHNR and CDR2 is FQNEAQ in the germline V gene (reference sequence). V dropped 3 bases and J dropped 4 bases, with 16 bases sitting between them. CDR3 residues: CASSFTWQGRYEQYF. The CDR3 DNA sequence: TGTGCCAGCAGCTTTACGTGGCAGGGGAGGTACGAGCAGTACTTC.

The rearrangement uses TRBV27 and TRBJ2-5; 8 bases are a match to TRBD1. This CDR3 has 16 residues. The V gene's germline CDR1 is MNHEY and CDR2 SMNVEV (reference sequence). Trimming removed 6 bases from V and 4 bases from J; junction bases left unmatched: 13. The CDR3 DNA follows: TGTGCCAGCAGGGGCGAGGACAGGGTAGGAGGAGAGACCCAGTACTTC. Translated, it gives CASRGEDRVGGETQYF.

The chain couples TRBV7-8 to TRBJ2-1, with 8 bases identical to TRBD2. The V gene end was trimmed by 1 base and the J gene end by 4 bases; junction bases not matched to a gene: 15. This CDR3 has 19 amino acids. Per the germline V gene, CDR1 is SGHVS and CDR2 is FQNEAQ. CDR3 protein: CASSLDQRSGSTSYNEQFF. CDR3 bases: TGTGCCAGCAGCTTAGATCAACGAAGCGGGAGTACCTCGTACAATGAGCAGTTCTTC.

Only a few counts were recorded for this clonotype. The V and J genes are TRBV5-5 and TRBJ2-1, with D unclear. Deletions cut 5 bases from V and 9 bases from J, with 12 bases between. Germline values: CDR1 SGHKS, CDR2 YYEKEE (reference sequence). The CDR3 covers 12 residues. The CDR3 DNA reads as TGTGCCAGCAGGTCTCCCTCCGCTGAGCAGTTCTTC. It is translated as CASRSPSAEQFF.

This clonotype was counted between two and nine times. The gene calls are TRBV7-8 and TRBJ2-5; TRBD1 might be the D (6 bases). The CDR3 spans 15 residues. The V end lost 3 bases, the J end lost 7 bases, and 18 bases lay between the germline ends. Looked up from germline, CDR1 is SGHVS and CDR2 is FQNEAQ. The CDR3 loop is CASSFGPGVLGTQYF. The CDR3 DNA reads TGTGCCAGCAGCTTTGGGCCAGGGGTCCTAGGGACCCAGTACTTC. Full variable domain (remainder filled in from reference TRBV7-8 and TRBJ2-5): GAGVSQSPRYKVAKRGQDVALRCDPISGHVSLFWYQQALGQGPEFLTYFQNEAQLDKSGLPSDRFFAERPEGSVSTLKIQRTQQEDSAVYLCASSFGPGVLGTQYFGPGTRLLVL.

This clonotype was counted a few times. V gene TRBV6-5 combines with J gene TRBJ2-5, with TRBD1 matching 11 bases. The CDR3 consists of 15 residues. Germline CDR1 and CDR2: MNHEY and SVGAGI. V was clipped by 1 base and J by 4 bases; unmatched bases: 2. CDR3 loop: CASSYYGTGGETQYF. CDR3 sequence (DNA): TGTGCCAGCAGTTACTACGGGACAGGGGGAGAGACCCAGTACTTC.

This clonotype has a count of ten or more. This chain uses TRBV20-1 with TRBJ2-7, with a tentative D call TRBD1 (6 bases). Trimming took off 2 bases at V and 3 bases at J, with 11 bases between the two ends. The CDR3 has 13 residues. CDR1 and CDR2 (germline): DFQATT, SNEGSKA (reference sequence). CDR3 sequence (DNA): TGCAGTGCTAGAACCGGGACAAACTACGAGCAGTACTTC. It codes for CSARTGTNYEQYF.

The chain is built from TRBV25-1 and TRBJ2-7; possible D gene TRBD1, 6 bases. Germline CDR1 and CDR2: MGHDK and SYGVNS. This CDR3 has 14 amino acids. V was trimmed by 6 bases and J by 5 bases, leaving 17 bases between them. The CDR3 here is CASRLAGAMDEQYF. In DNA, the CDR3 is TGTGCCAGCAGATTAGCAGGGGCCATGGACGAGCAGTACTTC.

This clonotype was counted between two and nine times. The V call is TRBV28, the J call TRBJ2-4; perhaps TRBD2 as D (5 bases). The CDR3 has 14 residues. V lost 5 bases and J lost 9, with 17 bases in between. Germline values: CDR1 MDHEN, CDR2 SYDVKM. The DNA for the CDR3 is TGTGCCAGCAGTCAGGACTTCTCCTCGGTCATTCAGTACTTC. Its translation: CASSQDFSSVIQYF.

This clonotype has a handful of counts. This chain connects TRBV4-1 to TRBJ2-7, with 9 bases fitting TRBD1. Germline V lookup: CDR1 MGHRA, CDR2 YSYEKL. V was pared by 2 bases and J by 3 bases, with 5 bases of the junction left unmatched. The CDR3 has 15 residues. CDR3 protein: CASSQFRGQGYEQYF. CDR3 in DNA: TGCGCCAGCAGCCAATTTCGGGGACAGGGCTACGAGCAGTACTTC.

The rearrangement joins TRBV7-3 to TRBJ2-1, with 9 positions matching TRBD2. Trimming cost V 5 bases and J 8 bases; bases outside gene matches: 7. This CDR3 comprises 14 residues. Germline-derived CDR1 and CDR2 are SGHTA and FQGTGA. The CDR3 protein is CASSPAGGGDEQFF. The DNA of the CDR3 is TGTGCCAGCAGCCCAGCGGGGGGCGGCGATGAGCAGTTCTTC.

The chain employs TRBV20-1 and TRBJ2-7; perhaps TRBD2 as D (6 bases). This CDR3 contains 14 residues. Trimming stripped 2 bases from V and 9 bases from J, with 20 bases between. The germline gives CDR1 DFQATT, CDR2 SNEGSKA (reference sequence). The CDR3 DNA is TGCAGTGCTAGACCGTTTCGGGAGATAAGTCGGCAGTACTTC. Encoded protein: CSARPFREISRQYF.